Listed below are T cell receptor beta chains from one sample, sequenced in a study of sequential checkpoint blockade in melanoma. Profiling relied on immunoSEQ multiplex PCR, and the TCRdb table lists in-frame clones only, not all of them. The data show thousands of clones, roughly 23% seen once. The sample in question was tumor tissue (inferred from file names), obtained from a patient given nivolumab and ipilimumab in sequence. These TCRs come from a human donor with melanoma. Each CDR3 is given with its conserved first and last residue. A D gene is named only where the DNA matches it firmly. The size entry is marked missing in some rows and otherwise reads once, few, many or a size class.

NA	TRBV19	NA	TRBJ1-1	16	TGTGCCAGTTCCCCCCGCTCCGGGGGTTGGTACACTGAAGCTTTCTTT	CASSPRSGGWYTEAFF
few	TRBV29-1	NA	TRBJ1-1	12	TGCAGCGTCGTTGACAGCGGCACTGAAGCTTTCTTT	CSVVDSGTEAFF
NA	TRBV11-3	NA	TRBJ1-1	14	TGTGCCAGCAGCTTAGTCCAGGGCAACACTGAAGCTTTCTTT	CASSLVQGNTEAFF
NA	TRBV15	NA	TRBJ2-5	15	TGTGCCACCAGCAGTCTGGTGGGGTACCAAGAGACCCAGTACTTC	CATSSLVGYQETQYF
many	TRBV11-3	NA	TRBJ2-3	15	TGTGCCAGCAGCTTGGCCAAAGGAGGCTGGGATACGCAGTATTTT	CASSLAKGGWDTQYF
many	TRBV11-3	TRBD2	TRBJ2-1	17	TGTGCCAGCAGCCCATACGGGACTAGCGGGGGGGCCAATGAGCAGTTCTTC	CASSPYGTSGGANEQFF
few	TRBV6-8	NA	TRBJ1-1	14	TGTGCCAGCAGGACAATGACAGGGAACACTGAAGCTTTCTTT	CASRTMTGNTEAFF
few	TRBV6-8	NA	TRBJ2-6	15	TGTGCCAGCAGTGAGGACAACTCTGGGGCCAACGTCCTGACTTTC	CASSEDNSGANVLTF
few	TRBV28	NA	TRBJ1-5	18	TGTGCCAGCAGCGCCGAAGGGTTTAGATCCCCAGGGGATCAGCCCCAGCATTTT	CASSAEGFRSPGDQPQHF
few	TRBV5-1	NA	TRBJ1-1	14	TGCGCCAGCAGCTCCCGGACCGCTAACACTGAAGCTTTCTTT	CASSSRTANTEAFF